The sample holds a few counts of the clone carrying this T cell receptor (beta chain). Its antigen is unknown. The record originates from a study of response to subunit inactivated influenza vaccine. TCRdb ran MiXCR on the RT-PCR reads and lists one entry per CDR3 protein. Here the sample spans over 750,000 distinct CDR3 sequences, 21% being singletons. Study-wide points: Few new T cells, the authors suggested, are recruited by each seasonal influenza vaccination.

The receptor was derived from a man aged 45-65 years who received an inactivated influenza vaccine. The source was PBMCs from blood, collected more than 4 days after vaccination.

CDR3 in DNA: TGTGCCAGCAGTTACTCGAGGGGGACACCCCCCTCACCCCTCCACTTT. This gives the protein CASSYSRGTPPSPLHF. This rearrangement joins TRBV6-5 to TRBJ1-6, with D possibly TRBD1 on 6 matching bases. The germline V gene encodes CDR1 MNHEY and CDR2 SVGAGI. Trimming took off 0 bases at V and 10 bases at J, with 16 bases between the two ends. The CDR3 totals 16 residues.